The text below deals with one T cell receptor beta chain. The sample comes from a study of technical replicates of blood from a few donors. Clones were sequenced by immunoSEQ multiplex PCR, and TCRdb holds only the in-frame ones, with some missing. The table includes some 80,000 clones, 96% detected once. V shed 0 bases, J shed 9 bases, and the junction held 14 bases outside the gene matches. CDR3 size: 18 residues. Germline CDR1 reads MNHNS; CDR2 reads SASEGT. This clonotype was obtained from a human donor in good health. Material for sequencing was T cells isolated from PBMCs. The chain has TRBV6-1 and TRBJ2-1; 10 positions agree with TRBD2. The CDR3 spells CASSEAPAGGRINSEQFF. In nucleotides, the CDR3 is TGTGCCAGCAGTGAAGCTCCAGCGGGAGGGCGTATTAATTCTGAGCAGTTCTTC.